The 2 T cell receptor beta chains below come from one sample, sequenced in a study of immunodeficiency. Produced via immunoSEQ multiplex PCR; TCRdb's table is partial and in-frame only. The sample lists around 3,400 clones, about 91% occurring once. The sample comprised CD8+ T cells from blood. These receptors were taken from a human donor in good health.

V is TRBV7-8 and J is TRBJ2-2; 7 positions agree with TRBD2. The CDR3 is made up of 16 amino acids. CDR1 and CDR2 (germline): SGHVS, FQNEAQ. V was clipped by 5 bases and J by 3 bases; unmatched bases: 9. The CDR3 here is CASSPSRDYYTGELFF. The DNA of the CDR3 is TGTGCCAGCAGCCCGAGCCGGGACTACTACACCGGGGAGCTGTTTTTT.

The CDR3 DNA reads TGTGCCAGCAGCCAAGAAGGGACTAGCGTCGAAGATACGCAGTATTTT. This encodes CASSQEGTSVEDTQYF. J is TRBJ2-3 and V is TRBV3-1 (or the pseudogene TRBV3-2); 10 bases agree with TRBD2. Unmatched junction bases numbered 5, after V lost 0 bases and J lost 5 bases. CDR3 length: 16 residues. CDR1 and CDR2 from the germline V gene are LGHDT and YNNKEL (reference sequence).